The rows below give T cell receptor beta chains drawn from one sample of a study of PD-1 blockade in classical Hodgkin lymphoma. Clones were sequenced by immunoSEQ multiplex PCR, and TCRdb holds only the in-frame ones, with some missing. The sample has under 20,000 clones, 82% seen once. The sample was peripheral blood mononuclear cells (PBMCs), taken before the second cycle of nivolumab. All receptors come from a human donor with classical Hodgkin lymphoma. Both conserved end residues are part of each CDR3. The order of the fields is V gene, J gene, CDR3 protein.

TRBV4-1	TRBJ2-5	CASSQDWLAGGHRETQYF
TRBV5-1	TRBJ2-5	CASTRGGSETQYF
TRBV7-2	TRBJ2-5	CASRPREIRETQYF
TRBV5-6	TRBJ1-2	CASSLSRTRARRYGYTF
TRBV7-3	TRBJ2-2	CASSPETGPNTGELFF
TRBV9	TRBJ1-6	CASSVEDSYNSPLHF
TRBV7-9	TRBJ2-7	CASSLPTGPYEQYF
TRBV11-2	TRBJ2-5	CASSGLAGLATQYF
TRBV5-1	TRBJ1-5	CASSLGRDQPQHF
TRBV5-7	TRBJ1-4	CASSLVSVNEKLFF
TRBV28	TRBJ1-5	CASSLSADRYSNQPQHF
TRBV5-1	TRBJ1-1	CASREVNTEAFF
TRBV4-3	TRBJ2-1	CASSQDLPGWQFF
TRBV4-1	TRBJ2-5	CASSHPGLRRGALQETQYF
TRBV7-9	TRBJ1-2	CASSQGWGYTF
TRBV28	TRBJ1-4	CASSDFNEKLFF
TRBV6-4	TRBJ1-4	CASRPGVGEKLFF
TRBV7-7	TRBJ2-7	CASSQGPGDYEQYF
TRBV5-6	TRBJ1-2	CASSDRDGPSGYYGYTF
TRBV19	TRBJ2-7	CASSIRDRESYEQYF
TRBV7-8	TRBJ2-7	CASSLVIGGGYEQYF
TRBV10-2	TRBJ1-6	CASSRGGQNSPLHF
TRBV10-3	TRBJ1-2	CAINPGQRNYGYTF
TRBV5-4	TRBJ2-3	CASSTGDSGTDTQYF
TRBV7-3	TRBJ2-3	CASSLNWGSSTDTQYF
TRBV6-4	TRBJ2-3	CASRPGTSGGDTQYF